The sequence of this T cell receptor (beta chain) was determined in a study of neurological immune-mediated disorders. Study outcomes and limitations: The most TCR clonal expansion was seen in HTLV-1-associated myelopathy, whereas the least was seen in multiple sclerosis, below the level in healthy controls.

5'RACE employing 10-nucleotide random UMIs yielded the cDNA. Each CDR3 protein is one row after TCRdb ran MiXCR on the 5' RACE reads. The sample contains about 18,000 distinct CDR3 sequences, roughly 3% of which appear only once. This clonotype showed up many times. What it binds is not known. The sequencing input was CD8+ T cells from blood. This sequence was found in a woman in her thirties or forties in good health.

CDR3 coding DNA: TGCAGTGCTAGTGCCGGACAGGGTGGGAGGTTAACCTACGAGCAGTACTTC. Amino acids: CSASAGQGGRLTYEQYF. The chain uses TRBV20-1 and TRBJ2-7; TRBD1 matches at 8 bases. The CDR3 is made up of 17 amino acids. Germline V lookup: CDR1 DFQATT, CDR2 SNEGSKA (reference sequence). Trimming cost V 3 bases and J 2 bases; bases outside gene matches: 15.